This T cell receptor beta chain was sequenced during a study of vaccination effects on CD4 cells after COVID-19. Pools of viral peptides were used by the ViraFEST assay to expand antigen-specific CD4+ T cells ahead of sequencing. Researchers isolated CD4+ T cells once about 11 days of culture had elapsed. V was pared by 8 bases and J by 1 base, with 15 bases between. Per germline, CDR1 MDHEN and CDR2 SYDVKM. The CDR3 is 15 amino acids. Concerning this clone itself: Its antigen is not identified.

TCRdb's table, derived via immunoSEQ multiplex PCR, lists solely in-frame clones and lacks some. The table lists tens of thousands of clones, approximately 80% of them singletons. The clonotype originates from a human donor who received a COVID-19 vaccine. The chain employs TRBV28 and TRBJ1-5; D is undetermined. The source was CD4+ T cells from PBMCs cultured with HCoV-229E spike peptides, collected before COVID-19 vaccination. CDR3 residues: CASPSLDSSNQPQHF. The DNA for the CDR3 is TGTGCCAGCCCCAGTTTAGACTCCAGCAATCAGCCCCAGCATTTT.